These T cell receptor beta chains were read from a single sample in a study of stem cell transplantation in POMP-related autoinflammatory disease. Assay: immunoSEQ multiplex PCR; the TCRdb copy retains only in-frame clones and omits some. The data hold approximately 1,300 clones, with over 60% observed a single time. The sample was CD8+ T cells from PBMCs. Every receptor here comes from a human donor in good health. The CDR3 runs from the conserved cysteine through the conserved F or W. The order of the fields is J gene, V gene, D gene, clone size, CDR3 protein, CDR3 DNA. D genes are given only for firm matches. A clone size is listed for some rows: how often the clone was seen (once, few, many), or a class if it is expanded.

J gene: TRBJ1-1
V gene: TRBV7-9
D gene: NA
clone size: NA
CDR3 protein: CASGGGTEAFF
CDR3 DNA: TGTGCCAGCGGGGGTGGGACTGAAGCTTTCTTT

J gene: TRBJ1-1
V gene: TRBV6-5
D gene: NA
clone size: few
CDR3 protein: CASSYSPKTEAFF
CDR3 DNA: TGTGCCAGCAGTTACTCGCCAAAAACTGAAGCTTTCTTT

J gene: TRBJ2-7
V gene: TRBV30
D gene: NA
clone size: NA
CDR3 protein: CAGARGLSSYEQYF
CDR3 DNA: TGTGCCGGGGCACGGGGTTTAAGCTCCTACGAGCAGTACTTC

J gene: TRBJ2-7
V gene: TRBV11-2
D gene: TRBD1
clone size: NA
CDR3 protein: CASSLSNLRDSYEQYF
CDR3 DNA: TGTGCCAGCAGCTTATCCAACCTCCGGGACAGCTACGAGCAGTACTTC

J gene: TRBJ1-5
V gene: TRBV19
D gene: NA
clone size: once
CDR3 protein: CASSTLGNQPQHF
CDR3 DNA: TGTGCCAGTAGTACCTTGGGCAATCAGCCCCAGCATTTT

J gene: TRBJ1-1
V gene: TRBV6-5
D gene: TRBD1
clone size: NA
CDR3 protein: CASSPETGGWTEAFF
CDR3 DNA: TGTGCCAGCAGTCCCGAGACAGGGGGCTGGACTGAAGCTTTCTTT

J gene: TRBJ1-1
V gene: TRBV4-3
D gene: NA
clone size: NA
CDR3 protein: CASSLLLNTEAFF
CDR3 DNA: TGCGCCAGCAGCCTACTACTAAACACTGAAGCTTTCTTT

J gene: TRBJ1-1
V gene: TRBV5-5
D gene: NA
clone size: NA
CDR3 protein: CASSLTDTEAFF
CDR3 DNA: TGTGCCAGCAGCCTAACAGACACTGAAGCTTTCTTT

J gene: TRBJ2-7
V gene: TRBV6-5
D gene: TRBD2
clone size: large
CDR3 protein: CASSAGGEKYEQYF
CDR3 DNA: TGTGCCAGCAGCGCGGGGGGCGAGAAATACGAGCAGTACTTC

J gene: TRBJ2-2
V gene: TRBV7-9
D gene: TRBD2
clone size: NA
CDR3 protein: CASSLRGSGGSNTGELFF
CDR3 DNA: TGTGCCAGCAGCCTGAGGGGTAGCGGGGGATCGAACACCGGGGAGCTGTTTTTT

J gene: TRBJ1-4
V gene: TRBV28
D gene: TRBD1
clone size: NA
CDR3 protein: CASSFVRTGGEKLFF
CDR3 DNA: TGTGCCAGCAGTTTCGTCCGGACAGGGGGCGAAAAACTGTTTTTT

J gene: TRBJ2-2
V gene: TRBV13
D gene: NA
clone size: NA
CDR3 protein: CASRDPSTGELFF
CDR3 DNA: TGTGCCAGCAGGGACCCTAGCACCGGGGAGCTGTTTTTT

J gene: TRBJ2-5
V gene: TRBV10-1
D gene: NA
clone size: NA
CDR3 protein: CASSVSEGGETQYF
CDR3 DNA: TGCGCCAGCAGTGTTTCAGAGGGGGGGGAGACCCAGTACTTC

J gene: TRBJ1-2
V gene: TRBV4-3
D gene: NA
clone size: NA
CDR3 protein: CASSQDMMVAGGAYYGYTF
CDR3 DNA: TGCGCCAGCAGCCAAGATATGATGGTCGCCGGGGGAGCCTATTATGGCTACACCTTC

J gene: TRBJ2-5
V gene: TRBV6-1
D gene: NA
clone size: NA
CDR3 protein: CASRPTWGGAETQYF
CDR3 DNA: TGTGCCAGCAGGCCGACCTGGGGGGGCGCTGAGACCCAGTACTTC

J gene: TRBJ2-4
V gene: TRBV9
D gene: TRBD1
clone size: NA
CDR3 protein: CASSVTGVKNIQYF
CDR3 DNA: TGTGCCAGCAGCGTTACAGGGGTCAAAAACATTCAGTACTTC

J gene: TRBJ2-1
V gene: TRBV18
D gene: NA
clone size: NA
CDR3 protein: CASSPPVKLSSYNEQFF
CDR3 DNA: TGTGCCAGCTCACCACCGGTAAAGTTGAGCTCCTACAATGAGCAGTTCTTC

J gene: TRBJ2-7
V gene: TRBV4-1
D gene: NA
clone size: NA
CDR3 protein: CASSQIVAFPYEQYF
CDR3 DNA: TGCGCCAGCAGCCAAATTGTAGCATTCCCCTACGAGCAGTACTTC

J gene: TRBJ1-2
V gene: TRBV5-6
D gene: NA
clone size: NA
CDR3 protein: CASSLATDLYGYTF
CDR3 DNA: TGTGCCAGCAGCTTGGCCACAGACTTATATGGCTACACCTTC

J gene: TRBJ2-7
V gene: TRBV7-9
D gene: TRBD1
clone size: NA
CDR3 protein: CASSLSHRDRGAEQYF
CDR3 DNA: TGTGCCAGCAGCTTATCGCACCGGGACAGGGGCGCCGAGCAGTACTTC

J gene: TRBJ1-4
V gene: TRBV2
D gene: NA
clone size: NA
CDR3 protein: CASSDGQTNEKLFF
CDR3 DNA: TGTGCCAGCAGTGATGGGCAGACCAATGAAAAACTGTTTTTT

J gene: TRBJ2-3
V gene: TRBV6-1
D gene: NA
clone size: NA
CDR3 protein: CASSVERGTDTQYF
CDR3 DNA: TGTGCCAGCAGTGTTGAGCGGGGCACAGATACGCAGTATTTT

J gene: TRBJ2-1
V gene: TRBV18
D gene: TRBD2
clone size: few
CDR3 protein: CASSHLGLAGVYNEQFF
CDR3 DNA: TGTGCCAGCTCACACCTAGGACTAGCGGGGGTCTACAATGAGCAGTTCTTC

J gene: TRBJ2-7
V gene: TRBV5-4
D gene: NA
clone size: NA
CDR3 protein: CASSQAGTRREQYF
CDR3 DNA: TGTGCCAGCAGCCAGGCCGGGACCCGCCGGGAGCAGTACTTC

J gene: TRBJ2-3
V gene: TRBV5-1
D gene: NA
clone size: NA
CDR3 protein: CASSLGPADTQYF
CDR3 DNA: TGCGCCAGCAGCTTGGGGCCCGCAGATACGCAGTATTTT

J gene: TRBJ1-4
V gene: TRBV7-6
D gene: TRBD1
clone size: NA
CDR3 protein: CASSFGQGREKLFF
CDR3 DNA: TGTGCCAGCAGCTTTGGACAGGGGCGTGAAAAACTGTTTTTT